This T cell receptor beta chain comes out of a study of cytomegalovirus exposure and HLA in healthy donors. The CDR3 totals 15 residues. Germline V gene sequence: CDR1 MRHNA, CDR2 SNTAGT. The V segment lost 0 bases and the J segment 6 bases; nucleotides outside the gene matches: 5. A remark on this clone: Its antigen is not known.

The PCR ran on 60 Vbeta and 13 Jbeta primers. Per the study methods: Tens of millions of unique TCR beta chains, approximately 11 million of them shared, were counted by a later analysis. Some clones are missing from TCRdb's copy, which holds only in-frame ones; the method was immunoSEQ multiplex PCR. V and J calls plus clone size are reproduced from that table; the DNA served to infer D and trimming. This table holds roughly 50,000 clones, roughly 84% found once. Broader study findings: Productive rates of about 87% or about 30% were seen for most TCR beta V segments in an earlier analysis. In a later analysis, donors in an Asian-associated ancestry cluster reportedly had fewer N-insertions in productive TCRs than the cohort mean. Immune exposure information comprised only CMV serostatus.

The V gene is TRBV6-4, the J gene TRBJ2-1; TRBD2 aligns across 7 bases. The sample comprised PBMCs. The TCR comes from a woman aged 18-29 years in good health and CMV-seronegative. The CDR3 region has the DNA TGTGCCAGCAGTGACTCCGCGGGGGAGCCCAATGAGCAGTTCTTC. Translated: CASSDSAGEPNEQFF.